Following are 17 T cell receptor beta chains from one sample sequenced in a study of blood T cell repertoires in COVID-19. TCRdb's table, derived via immunoSEQ multiplex PCR, lists solely in-frame clones and lacks some. The data show 300,000 to 450,000 clones, with around 85% seen just once and 3% to 4% held by the top ten. Input material: peripheral blood. Receptors were obtained from a woman aged 18-35 years with acute or convalescent COVID-19.

On this clone: The same CDR3 can be traced to other DNA sequences in this sample. The chain couples TRBV7-9 to TRBJ2-5; TRBD1 might be the D (6 bases). CDR1 and CDR2 from the germline V gene are SEHNR and FQNEAQ (reference sequence). This CDR3 region has 12 residues. V lost 6 bases, J lost 4 bases, and 9 bases lay in between. In nucleotides, the CDR3 is TGTGCCAGCAGTCCACAGGGAGAGACCCAGTACTTC. Amino acids: CASSPQGETQYF.

V gene TRBV4-1 combines with J gene TRBJ2-1; D gene uncertain. Germline CDR1 and CDR2: MGHRA and YSYEKL. V was cut by 3 bases and J by 3 bases, with 18 bases left in between. CDR3 length equals 17 residues. CDR3 residues: CASSHPRLDKDYNEQFF. The CDR3 nucleotides read TGCGCCAGCAGCCACCCCCGTCTAGATAAAGACTACAATGAGCAGTTCTTC.

This sequence joins TRBV19 and TRBJ1-1; maybe TRBD1 (6 bases). From germline, CDR1 is LNHDA and CDR2 SQIVND (reference sequence). Trimming pared 6 bases from V and 10 bases from J, leaving 15 bases between. The length of the CDR3 is 12 residues. This chain's CDR3 is CASSLGGGAAFF. The CDR3 nucleotides read TGTGCCAGTAGCCTTGGTGGGGGGGCAGCTTTCTTT.

V is TRBV19 and J is TRBJ1-2, with D maybe TRBD1 (6 bases). This CDR3 has 13 amino acids. V was cut by 4 bases and J by 5 bases, with 11 bases left in between. CDR1 and CDR2 from the germline V gene are LNHDA and SQIVND (reference sequence). In DNA form, the CDR3 reads TGTGCCAGTAGTAAGGCAGGGGAGTATGGCTACACCTTC. Encoded protein: CASSKAGEYGYTF.

The J gene is TRBJ2-7, the V gene TRBV5-1; a weak D match, TRBD1 (5 bases). Deletions cut 0 bases from V and 7 bases from J, with 17 bases between. Germline values: CDR1 SGHRS, CDR2 YFSETQ. The CDR3 length is 15 residues. The CDR3 here is CASSLGTRTRQEQYF. CDR3 sequence (DNA): TGCGCCAGCAGCTTGGGGACACGAACACGACAGGAGCAGTACTTC.

J is TRBJ2-7 and V is TRBV9, with 8 bases lining up with TRBD2. V trimming: 4 bases; J trimming: 3 bases; junction bases outside the gene matches: 9. CDR1 is SGDLS and CDR2 is YYNGEE in the germline V gene. The CDR3 covers 15 residues. Here the CDR3 reads CASSPRVAGSYEQYF. DNA for the CDR3: TGTGCCAGCAGCCCCCGGGTAGCGGGAAGCTACGAGCAGTACTTC.

This clone was recorded once. The chain recombines TRBV19 with TRBJ2-1; TRBD1 matches 9 bases. V was pared by 4 bases and J by 3 bases, with 4 bases of the junction left unmatched. The CDR3 runs 15 residues. Germline assignment: CDR1 LNHDA and CDR2 SQIVND (reference sequence). DNA for the CDR3: TGTGCCAGTAGTACTGGACAGGGGATCTACAATGAGCAGTTCTTC. It specifies CASSTGQGIYNEQFF. The variable domain in full, completed from reference TRBV19 and TRBJ2-1, reads DGGITQSPKYLFRKEGQNVTLSCEQNLNHDAMYWYRQDPGQGLRLIYYSQIVNDFQKGDIAEGYSVSREKKESFPLTVTSAQKNPTAFYLCASSTGQGIYNEQFFGPGTRLTVL.

This clone was observed a single time. The rearrangement uses TRBV2 and TRBJ2-5, with a possible D match to TRBD2 (6 bases). Germline lookup yields CDR1 SNHLY and CDR2 FYNNEI. V lost 8 bases and J lost 3, with 16 bases in between. The CDR3 runs to 14 residues. CDR3 region: CASSSRLGEETQYF. CDR3 nucleotides: TGTGCCAGCTCTTCCAGACTAGGAGAAGAGACCCAGTACTTC.

The V gene is TRBV29-1, the J gene TRBJ1-2; 10 bases match TRBD1. The CDR3 totals 13 residues. CDR1 and CDR2 from the germline V gene are SQVTM and ANQGSEA. After removal of 5 bases from V and 7 bases from J, the junction contained 7 bases not matched to a gene. CDR3 DNA sequence: TGCAGCGTTCCGGGACAGGGGAGGCTTGGCTACACCTTC. Translated, it gives CSVPGQGRLGYTF.

The chain is built from TRBV18 and TRBJ2-2, with 10 bases lining up with TRBD2. V was clipped by 6 bases and J by 7 bases; unmatched bases: 14. The CDR3 runs 17 residues. Germline V CDR1 and CDR2: KGHSH, LQKENI. CDR3 in DNA: TGTGCCAGCTCCCTCGGACTAGCGGAAATACTGGTCGGGGAGCTGTTTTTT. This gives the protein CASSLGLAEILVGELFF.

In its sample, this clone was seen once. Other nucleotide sequences from this sample produce the same CDR3. The gene calls are TRBV29-1 and TRBJ1-1, with TRBD1 identical over 9 bases. The CDR3 covers 14 residues. Germline assignment: CDR1 SQVTM and CDR2 ANQGSEA. The junction had 7 bases not matched to a gene; V was cut back by 4 bases and J by 4 bases. In DNA form, the CDR3 reads TGCAGCGTTGTCCCGGGACAGGGTGGCACTGAAGCTTTCTTT. Encoded protein: CSVVPGQGGTEAFF.

The chain joins TRBV6-6 to TRBJ1-1, with D unresolved. Germline-derived CDR1 and CDR2 are MNHNY and SVGAGI (reference sequence). V was clipped by 5 bases and J by 0 bases, with 22 bases between them. CDR3 length: 18 residues. The CDR3 DNA reads as TGTGCCAGCAGTCCCACCACCTTCGACATTTCCCTGAACACTGAAGCTTTCTTT. Protein: CASSPTTFDISLNTEAFF.

This chain links TRBV7-3 with TRBJ2-7, with 9 bases identical to TRBD2. This CDR3 is built from 18 residues. From germline, CDR1 is SGHTA and CDR2 FQGTGA. The trim removed 2 bases at V and 5 bases at J, leaving 16 bases unmatched. DNA for the CDR3: TGTGCCAGCAGCTTACCCCTCGGTCTAGCGGGATGGGTCAACGAGCAGTACTTC. Protein: CASSLPLGLAGWVNEQYF.

The V and J genes are TRBV6-5 and TRBJ2-1; TRBD1 matches at 7 bases. Germline values: CDR1 MNHEY, CDR2 SVGAGI. The CDR3 runs 13 residues. V lost 6 bases and J lost 4; bases outside the gene matches: 3. The CDR3 DNA is TGTGCCAGCAGAGGGACAGCTTACAATGAGCAGTTCTTC. Its protein product is CASRGTAYNEQFF.

V usage is TRBV5-4 and J usage is TRBJ2-2; D is possibly TRBD2 (5 bases). V shed 4 bases and J shed 3 bases, with 7 bases lying between them. This CDR3 is built from 13 residues. CDR1 SGHNT and CDR2 YYREEE come from the germline V gene (reference sequence). This CDR3 reads CASSRRDTGELFF. The CDR3 DNA follows: TGTGCCAGCAGCCGGCGGGACACCGGGGAGCTGTTTTTT.

This clone was counted once. The CDR3 coding sequence is TGCGCCAGCAGCTTGCGAGGGACAGGGCAAGATACGCAGTATTTT. Protein: CASSLRGTGQDTQYF. This chain joins TRBV5-1 and TRBJ2-3; TRBD1 aligns across 9 bases. Per germline, CDR1 SGHRS and CDR2 YFSETQ. The length of the CDR3 is 15 residues. J was trimmed by 5 bases and V by 1 base; bases with no gene match: 5.

The genes are TRBV28 and TRBJ1-6; 8 bases map to TRBD1. This CDR3 has 15 residues. Germline V gives CDR1 MDHEN, CDR2 SYDVKM. V lost 3 bases, J lost 5 bases, and 3 bases stayed unmatched. CDR3 sequence reads: CASSLEGQDNSPLHF. The CDR3 nucleotides are TGTGCCAGCAGTTTGGAGGGACAGGATAATTCACCCCTCCACTTT.